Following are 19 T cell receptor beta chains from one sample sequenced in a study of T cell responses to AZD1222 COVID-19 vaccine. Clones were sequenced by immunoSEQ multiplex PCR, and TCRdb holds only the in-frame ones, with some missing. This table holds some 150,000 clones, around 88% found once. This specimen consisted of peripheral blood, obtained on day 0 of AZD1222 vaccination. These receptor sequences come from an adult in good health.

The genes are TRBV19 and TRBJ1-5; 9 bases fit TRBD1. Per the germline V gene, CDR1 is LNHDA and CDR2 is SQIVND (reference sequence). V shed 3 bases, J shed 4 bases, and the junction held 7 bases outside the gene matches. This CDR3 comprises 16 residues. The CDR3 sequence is CASSISGQGRNQPQHF. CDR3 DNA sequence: TGTGCCAGTAGTATCTCGGGACAGGGAAGAAATCAGCCCCAGCATTTT.

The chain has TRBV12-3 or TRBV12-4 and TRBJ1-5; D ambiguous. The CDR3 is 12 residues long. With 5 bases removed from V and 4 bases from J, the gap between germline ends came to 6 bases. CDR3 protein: CASSVSNQPQHF. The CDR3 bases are TGTGCCAGCAGTGTGAGTAATCAGCCCCAGCATTTT.

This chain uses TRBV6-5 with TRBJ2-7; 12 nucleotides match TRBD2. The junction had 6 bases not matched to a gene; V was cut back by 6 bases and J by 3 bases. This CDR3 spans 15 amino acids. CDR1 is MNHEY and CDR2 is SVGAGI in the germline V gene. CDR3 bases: TGTGCCAGCAGATTCGGACTAGCGGGGAGCTACGAGCAGTACTTC. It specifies CASRFGLAGSYEQYF.

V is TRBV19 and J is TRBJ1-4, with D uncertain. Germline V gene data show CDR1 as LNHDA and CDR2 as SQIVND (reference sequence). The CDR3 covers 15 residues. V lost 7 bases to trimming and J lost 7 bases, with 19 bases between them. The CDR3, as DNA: TGTGCCAGTAACCACGAGGCTGGGCGGCGTGAAAAACTGTTTTTT. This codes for CASNHEAGRREKLFF.

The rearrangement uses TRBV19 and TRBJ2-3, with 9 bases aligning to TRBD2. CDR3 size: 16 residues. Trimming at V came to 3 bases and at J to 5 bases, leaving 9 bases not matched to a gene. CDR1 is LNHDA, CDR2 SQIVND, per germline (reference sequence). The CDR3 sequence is CASSIGAGGLLDTQYF. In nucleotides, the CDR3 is TGTGCCAGTAGTATCGGAGCGGGGGGTCTACTAGATACGCAGTATTTT.

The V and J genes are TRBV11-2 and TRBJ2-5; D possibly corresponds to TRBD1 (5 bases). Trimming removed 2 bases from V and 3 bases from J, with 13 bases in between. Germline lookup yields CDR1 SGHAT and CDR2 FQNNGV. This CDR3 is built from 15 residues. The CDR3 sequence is CASSLLQVREETQYF. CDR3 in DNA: TGTGCCAGCAGCTTATTACAGGTTCGGGAAGAGACCCAGTACTTC.

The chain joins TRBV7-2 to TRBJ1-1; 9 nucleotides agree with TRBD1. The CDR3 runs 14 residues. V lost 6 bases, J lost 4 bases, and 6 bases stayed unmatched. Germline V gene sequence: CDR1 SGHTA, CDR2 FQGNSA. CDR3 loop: CASRGQGGGTEAFF. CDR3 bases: TGTGCCAGCAGGGGACAGGGCGGAGGCACTGAAGCTTTCTTT.

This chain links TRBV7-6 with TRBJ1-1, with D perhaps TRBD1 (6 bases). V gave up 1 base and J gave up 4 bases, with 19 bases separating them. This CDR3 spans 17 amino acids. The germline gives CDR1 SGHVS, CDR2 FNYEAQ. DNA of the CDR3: TGTGCCAGCAGCTTAGGTTTCTCGGGGGGCGCGGTCACTGAAGCTTTCTTT. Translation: CASSLGFSGGAVTEAFF.

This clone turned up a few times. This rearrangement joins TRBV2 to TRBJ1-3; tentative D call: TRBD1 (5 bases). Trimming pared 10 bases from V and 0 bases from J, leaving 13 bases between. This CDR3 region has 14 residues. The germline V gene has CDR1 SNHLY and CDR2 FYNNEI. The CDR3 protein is CATAGPASGNTIYF. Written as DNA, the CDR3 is TGTGCCACGGCGGGGCCGGCCTCTGGAAACACCATATATTTT.

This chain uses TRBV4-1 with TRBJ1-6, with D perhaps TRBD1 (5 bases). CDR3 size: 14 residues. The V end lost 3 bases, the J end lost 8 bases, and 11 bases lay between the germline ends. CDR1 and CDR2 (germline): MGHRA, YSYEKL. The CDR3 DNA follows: TGCGCCAGCAGCCAGGGGACCGTCGATTCACCCCTCCACTTT. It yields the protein CASSQGTVDSPLHF.

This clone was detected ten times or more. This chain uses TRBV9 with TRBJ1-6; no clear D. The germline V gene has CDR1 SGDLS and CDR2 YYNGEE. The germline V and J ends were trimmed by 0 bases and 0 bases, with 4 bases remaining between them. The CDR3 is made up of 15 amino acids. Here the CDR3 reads CASSVDGSYNSPLHF. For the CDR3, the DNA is TGTGCCAGCAGCGTAGATGGCTCCTATAATTCACCCCTCCACTTT.

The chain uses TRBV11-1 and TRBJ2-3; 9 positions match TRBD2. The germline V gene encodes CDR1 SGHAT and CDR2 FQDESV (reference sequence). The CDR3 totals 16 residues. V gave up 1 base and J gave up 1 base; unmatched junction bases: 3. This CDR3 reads CASSLVTSGGTDTQYF. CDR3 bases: TGTGCCAGCAGCTTAGTGACTAGCGGAGGCACAGATACGCAGTATTTT.

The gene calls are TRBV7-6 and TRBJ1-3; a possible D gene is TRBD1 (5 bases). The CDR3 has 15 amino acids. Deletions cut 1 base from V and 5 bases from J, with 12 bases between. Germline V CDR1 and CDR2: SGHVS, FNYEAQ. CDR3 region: CASSLGGEGRNTIYF. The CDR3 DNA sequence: TGTGCCAGCAGCTTAGGAGGGGAGGGGAGAAACACCATATATTTT.

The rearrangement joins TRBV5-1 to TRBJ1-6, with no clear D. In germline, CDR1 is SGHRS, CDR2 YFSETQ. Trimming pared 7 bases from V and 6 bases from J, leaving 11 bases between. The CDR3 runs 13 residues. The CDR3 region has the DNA TGCGCCAGCCGGGTTGGGTCTAATTCACCCCTCCACTTT. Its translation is CASRVGSNSPLHF.

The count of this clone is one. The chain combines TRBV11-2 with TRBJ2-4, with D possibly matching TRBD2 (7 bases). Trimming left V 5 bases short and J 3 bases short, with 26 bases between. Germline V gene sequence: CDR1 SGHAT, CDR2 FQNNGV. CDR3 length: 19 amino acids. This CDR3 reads CASSKPGGHGLEVKNIQYF. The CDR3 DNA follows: TGTGCCAGCAGCAAGCCGGGGGGCCACGGGTTGGAGGTCAAAAACATTCAGTACTTC.

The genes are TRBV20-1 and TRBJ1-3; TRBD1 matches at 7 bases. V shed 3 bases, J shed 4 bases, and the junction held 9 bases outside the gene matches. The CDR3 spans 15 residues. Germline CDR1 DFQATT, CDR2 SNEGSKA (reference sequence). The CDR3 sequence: CSASQDRDRGNTIYF. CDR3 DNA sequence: TGCAGTGCTAGTCAAGACAGGGATCGGGGAAACACCATATATTTT.

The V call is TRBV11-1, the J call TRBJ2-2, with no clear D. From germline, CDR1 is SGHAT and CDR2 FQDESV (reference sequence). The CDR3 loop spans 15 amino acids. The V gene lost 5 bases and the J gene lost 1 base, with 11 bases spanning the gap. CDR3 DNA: TGTGCCAGCAGCCTTCTCAGTGGGAACACCGGGGAGCTGTTTTTT. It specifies CASSLLSGNTGELFF.

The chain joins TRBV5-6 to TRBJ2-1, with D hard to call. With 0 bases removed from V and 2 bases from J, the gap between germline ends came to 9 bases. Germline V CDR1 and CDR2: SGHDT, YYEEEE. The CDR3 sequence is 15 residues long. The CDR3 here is CASSLARLTYNEQFF. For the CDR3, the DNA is TGTGCCAGCAGCTTGGCCAGGCTAACCTACAATGAGCAGTTCTTC.

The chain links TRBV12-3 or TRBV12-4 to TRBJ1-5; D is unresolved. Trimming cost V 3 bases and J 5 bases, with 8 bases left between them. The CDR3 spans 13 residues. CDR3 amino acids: CASSFGQDQPQHF. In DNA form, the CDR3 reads TGTGCCAGCAGTTTCGGGCAGGATCAGCCCCAGCATTTT.